This TCR beta chain was found in a study of tumor and adjacent non-tumor tissue in lung cancer. Three rounds of nested PCR, following a modified ARM-PCR protocol, produced the TCRbeta library. TCRdb re-derived calls from the multiplex PCR reads in MiXCR, one entry per CDR3 protein. Seen here are more than 120,000 distinct CDR3 sequences, 60% to 70% observed once, and the top ten hold 18%. This sample's RNA came from whole unsorted tissue. Per the germline V gene, CDR1 is SQVTM and CDR2 is ANQGSEA. V was pared by 8 bases and J by 7 bases, with 17 bases between. This CDR3 has 12 residues. The sequencing sample was made of lung tumor tissue. This sequence was found in a man between 60 and 75 years old with small cell lung cancer. The chain links TRBV29-1 to TRBJ2-5; D uncertain. As DNA, the CDR3 is TGCAGCAGGTCCACAGCAAAAGGGACCCAGTACTTC. It codes for CSRSTAKGTQYF.